The 11 T cell receptor beta chains given below trace back to one sample, sequenced in a study of T cells in Graves' hyperthyroidism and ophthalmopathy. It was RNA transcripts that yielded the amplified TCR beta CDR3 regions. Carried out on the TCR CDR3, a first-round RT-PCR used the HTBI primer set. TCRdb fed the multiplex PCR reads into MiXCR, producing one record per CDR3 protein. Altogether about 340,000 distinct CDR3 sequences are present, roughly 20% being singletons, with the ten largest covering roughly 49%. The sample consisted of blood. These receptors all stem from a woman in her forties or fifties with Graves' hyperthyroidism.

On this clonotype: A read error may be the cause here, since a much bigger clone is one base away. V is TRBV18 and J is TRBJ2-5; no clear D gene. This CDR3 has 16 amino acids. Trimming left V 4 bases short and J 9 bases short, with 24 bases between. Germline CDR1 is KGHSH and CDR2 is LQKENI. This CDR3 is CASSLPSAGFVEAQYF. The CDR3 coding sequence is TGTGCCAGCTCACTACCAAGCGCCGGGTTCGTCGAGGCCCAGTACTTC.

This clonotype was seen only once. This rearrangement joins TRBV19 to TRBJ2-1, with D hard to call. The CDR3 covers 17 residues. Trimming stripped 4 bases from V and 2 bases from J, with 18 bases between. Germline-derived CDR1 and CDR2 are LNHDA and SQIVND (reference sequence). CDR3 sequence reads: CASSKGPFKSTYNEQFF. The DNA of the CDR3 is TGTGCCAGTAGTAAGGGCCCTTTCAAGAGTACCTACAATGAGCAGTTCTTC.

This clonotype was counted only a few times. V and J are TRBV6-1 and TRBJ2-7; either TRBD1 or TRBD2 may supply D (6 bases each). This CDR3 comprises 16 residues. Germline CDR1 and CDR2: MNHNS and SASEGT. The ends were cut back, 6 bases at V and 7 bases at J, with 25 bases in the middle. The DNA for the CDR3 is TGTGCCAGCAGCCCGCTCCCGGGGGCCAGGATTGGAGAGCAGTACTTC. Translation gives CASSPLPGARIGEQYF.

The chain employs TRBV6-6 and TRBJ1-4, with D unclear. Germline CDR1 is MNHNY and CDR2 is SVGAGI (reference sequence). V gave up 0 bases and J gave up 12 bases, with 14 bases separating them. The CDR3 covers 14 residues. CDR3 residues: CASSYSRGADELFF. As DNA, the CDR3 is TGTGCCAGCAGTTACTCCCGGGGTGCGGATGAACTGTTTTTT.

This clonotype was counted at least ten times. The chain is built from TRBV27 and TRBJ1-1; 7 bases agree with TRBD1. The trim removed 4 bases at V and 0 bases at J, leaving 5 bases unmatched. Germline V gives CDR1 MNHEY, CDR2 SMNVEV (reference sequence). The CDR3 is made up of 15 amino acids. The CDR3 is CASSSADRVNTEAFF. DNA of the CDR3: TGTGCCAGCAGTTCCGCCGACAGGGTGAACACTGAAGCTTTCTTT.

The chain couples TRBV27 to TRBJ1-1; tentative D call: TRBD1 (6 bases). Germline V gives CDR1 MNHEY, CDR2 SMNVEV (reference sequence). The ends were cut back, 3 bases at V and 11 bases at J, with 19 bases in the middle. CDR3 length equals 14 residues. CDR3 loop: CASSLDRGHRGAFF. The CDR3 DNA is TGTGCCAGCAGTTTGGACAGAGGGCACCGTGGCGCTTTCTTT.

This clonotype appeared many times. This chain joins TRBV3-1 and TRBJ1-1; D is unresolved. The ends were cut back, 2 bases at V and 5 bases at J, with 3 bases in the middle. CDR3 size: 11 residues. The V gene's germline CDR1 is LGHDT and CDR2 YNNKEL (reference sequence). This CDR3 is CASSQLTEAFF. CDR3 bases: TGTGCCAGCAGCCAATTGACTGAAGCTTTCTTT. The full variable domain, completed using reference TRBV3-1 and TRBJ1-1, is DTAVSQTPKYLVTQMGNDKSIKCEQNLGHDTMYWYKQDSKKFLKIMFSYNNKELIINETVPNRFSPKSPDKAHLNLHINSLELGDSAVYFCASSQLTEAFFGQGTRLTVV.

This clonotype occurred many times. The chain couples TRBV7-6 to TRBJ1-6; TRBD1 might be the D (5 bases). The CDR3 sequence is 15 residues long. Germline V gene lookup returns CDR1 SGHVS and CDR2 FNYEAQ. Trimming shortened V by 6 bases and J by 8 bases, and 17 bases separated the two germline ends. In DNA, the CDR3 is TGTGCCAGCAGGAGGACACACCCCAGCGATTCACCCCTCCACTTT. Amino acids: CASRRTHPSDSPLHF.

In this sample, this clonotype turned up many times. The V gene is TRBV3-1, the J gene TRBJ2-1; D call uncertain. The CDR3 totals 13 residues. Germline V gene data show CDR1 as LGHDT and CDR2 as YNNKEL (reference sequence). With 0 bases removed from V and 8 bases from J, the gap between germline ends came to 8 bases. DNA of the CDR3: TGTGCCAGCAGCCAAGAACTTGTCGATGAGCAGTTCTTC. Amino acid sequence: CASSQELVDEQFF.

This clonotype was picked up a small number of times. The chain employs TRBV20-1 and TRBJ1-6; 7 positions agree with TRBD1. This CDR3 contains 16 residues. V was pared by 2 bases and J by 10 bases, with 14 bases of the junction left unmatched. Germline CDR1 reads DFQATT; CDR2 reads SNEGSKA (reference sequence). CDR3 amino acids: CSARKEGQRIGSPLHF. As DNA, the CDR3 is TGCAGTGCTAGAAAAGAGGGACAGCGGATCGGGTCACCCCTCCACTTT.

This clonotype was counted many times. The V and J genes are TRBV20-1 and TRBJ1-1; D possibly corresponds to TRBD1 (5 bases). CDR1 and CDR2 from the germline V gene are DFQATT and SNEGSKA (reference sequence). The CDR3 consists of 14 residues. The V gene lost 6 bases and the J gene lost 5 bases, with 19 bases spanning the gap. The CDR3 coding sequence is TGCAGTGCGGCAAGGGACGGTTGGGGGACTGAAGCTTTCTTT. This translates into CSAARDGWGTEAFF.